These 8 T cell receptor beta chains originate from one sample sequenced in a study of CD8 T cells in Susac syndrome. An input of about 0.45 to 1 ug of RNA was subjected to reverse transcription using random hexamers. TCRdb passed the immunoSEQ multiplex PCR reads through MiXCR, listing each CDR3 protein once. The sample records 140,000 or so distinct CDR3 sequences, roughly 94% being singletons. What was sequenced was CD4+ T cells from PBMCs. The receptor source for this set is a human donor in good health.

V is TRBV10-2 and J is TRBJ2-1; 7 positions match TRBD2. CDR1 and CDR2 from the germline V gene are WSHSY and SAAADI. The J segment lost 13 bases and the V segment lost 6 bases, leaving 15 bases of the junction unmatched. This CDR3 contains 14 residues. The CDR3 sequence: CASSRIVTSGAQFF. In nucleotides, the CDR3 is TGCGCCAGCAGCCGAATCGTCACAAGCGGGGCCCAGTTCTTC.

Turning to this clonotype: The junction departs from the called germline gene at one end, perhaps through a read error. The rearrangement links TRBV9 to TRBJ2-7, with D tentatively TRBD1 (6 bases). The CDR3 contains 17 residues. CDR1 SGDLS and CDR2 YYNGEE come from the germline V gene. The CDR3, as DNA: TGTGCCAGCAGCTCGATCCCGTGGGGCAGGGGCTCCAACGAGCAGTACTTC. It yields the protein CASSSIPWGRGSNEQYF. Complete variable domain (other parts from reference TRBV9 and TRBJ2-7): DSGVTQTPKHLITATGQRVTLRCSPRSGDLSVYWYQQSLDQGLQFLIQYYNGEERAKGNILERFSAQQFPDLHSELNLSSLELGDSALYFCASSSIPWGRGSNEQYFGPGTRLTVT.

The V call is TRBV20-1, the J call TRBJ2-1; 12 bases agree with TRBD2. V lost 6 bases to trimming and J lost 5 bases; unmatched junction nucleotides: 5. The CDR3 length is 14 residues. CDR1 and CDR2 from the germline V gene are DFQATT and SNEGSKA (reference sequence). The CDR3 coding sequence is TGCAGTGCCCGGGGACTAGCGGGTGACAATGAGCAGTTCTTC. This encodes CSARGLAGDNEQFF.

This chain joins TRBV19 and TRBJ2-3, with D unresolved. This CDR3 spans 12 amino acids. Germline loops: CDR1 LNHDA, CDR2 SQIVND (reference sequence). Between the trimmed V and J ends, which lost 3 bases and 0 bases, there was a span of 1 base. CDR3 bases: TGTGCCAGTAGTATTAGCACAGATACGCAGTATTTT. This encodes CASSISTDTQYF. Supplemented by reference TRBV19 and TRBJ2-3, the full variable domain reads DGGITQSPKYLFRKEGQNVTLSCEQNLNHDAMYWYRQDPGQGLRLIYYSQIVNDFQKGDIAEGYSVSREKKESFPLTVTSAQKNPTAFYLCASSISTDTQYFGPGTRLTVL.

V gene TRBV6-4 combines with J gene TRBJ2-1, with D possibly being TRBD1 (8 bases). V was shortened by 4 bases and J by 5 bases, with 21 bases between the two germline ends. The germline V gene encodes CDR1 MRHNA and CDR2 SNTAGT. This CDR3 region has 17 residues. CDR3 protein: CASSASPTGEGNNEQFF. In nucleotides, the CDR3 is TGTGCCAGCAGTGCCTCGCCGACAGGGGAGGGGAACAATGAGCAGTTCTTC.

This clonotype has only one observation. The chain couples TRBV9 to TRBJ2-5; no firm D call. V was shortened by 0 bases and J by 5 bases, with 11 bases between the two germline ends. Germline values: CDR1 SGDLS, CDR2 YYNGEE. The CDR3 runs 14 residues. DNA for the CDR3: TGTGCCAGCAGCGTAGTCGAGTGGTCGGAGACCCAGTACTTC. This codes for CASSVVEWSETQYF.

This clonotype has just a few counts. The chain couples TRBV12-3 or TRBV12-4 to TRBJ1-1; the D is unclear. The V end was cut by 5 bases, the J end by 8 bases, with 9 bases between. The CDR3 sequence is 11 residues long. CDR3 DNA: TGTGCCAGCAGTAGCCTGGGGGAAGCTTTCTTT. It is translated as CASSSLGEAFF.

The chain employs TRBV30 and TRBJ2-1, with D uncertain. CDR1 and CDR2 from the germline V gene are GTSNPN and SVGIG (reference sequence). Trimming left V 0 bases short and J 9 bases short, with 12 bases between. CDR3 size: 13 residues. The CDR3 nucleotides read TGTGCCTGGAGTGTACTCCAGCGAGGTGAGCAGTTCTTC. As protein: CAWSVLQRGEQFF.